This T cell receptor beta chain is from a study of blood T cell repertoires in COVID-19. Overall study context: The samples span acute and convalescent COVID-19 from the United States, Italy and Spain. Nucleic acid was either cDNA or gDNA, and it came from T cells, B-cell-depleted T cells, or PBMCs.

This clone was recorded once. Per the authors' pipeline: Nucleated cell counts were estimated from reference gene primer amplification. The method was immunoSEQ multiplex PCR; TCRdb's version includes in-frame clones alone and lacks a portion of them. V, J and clone size are taken as reported in that table, and D and trimming were inferred from the DNA itself. Of under 300,000 clones in the sample, 84% were seen once. The CDR3 covers 16 residues. CDR1 and CDR2 from the germline V gene are SGHAT and FQNNGV. After removal of 5 bases from V and 5 bases from J, the junction contained 11 bases not matched to a gene. Patients of the Seattle cohort, enrolled during active infection, were followed longitudinally.

Material for sequencing was peripheral blood. This receptor was obtained from a human donor with COVID-19, enrolled during active disease. The donor label of this sample is uncertain. The chain combines TRBV11-2 with TRBJ2-5; 10 nucleotides agree with TRBD1. Here the CDR3 DNA reads TGTGCCAGCAGCGCGTACCGGGACAGGGGACGGGAGACCCAGTACTTC. Translation gives CASSAYRDRGRETQYF.